In its sample, the clone carrying this T cell receptor beta chain was seen a few times. Its antigen is still unknown. Bulk TCR libraries used previously described methods and listed TCR primers. One entry per CDR3 protein results from TCRdb running MiXCR on the PCR reads. The sample holds roughly 630,000 distinct CDR3 sequences, about 25% seen once. There are 12 residues in the CDR3. The germline V and J ends were trimmed by 0 bases and 10 bases, with 9 bases remaining between them. Germline V gives CDR1 MNHNY, CDR2 SVGAGI (reference sequence). This specimen belongs to a study of molecular identifiers for immune sequencing clone quantification. As for the study in general: In the replicates, RNA derived from roughly 20,000 or 100,000 naive CD8 cells was divided into five parts, and four were sequenced.

Findings and limits, study-wide: Whereas naive cells kept under 1% of molecules in clones above 20 RNA copies, such clones held over 99% in effectors. Spiked TCR RNA from one Jurkat cell reportedly showed up when mixed among 800,000 to 1,000,000 naive cells.

Input material: naive CD8+ T cells from blood, with Jurkat cell RNA spiked in. Subset described: FACS-sorted CD8+CD4-CCR7+CD45RA+ naive T cells. This receptor was taken from a human donor in good health. Some libraries in this study had Jurkat cell RNA spiked in. V is TRBV6-6 and J is TRBJ1-2; unclear D gene. CDR3 nucleotides: TGTGCCAGCAGTTACTCTGAGGGATACTACACCTTC. Its translation: CASSYSEGYYTF.